This T cell receptor beta chain was recorded in a study of T cell responses to AZD1222 COVID-19 vaccine. In germline, CDR1 is SEHNR, CDR2 FQNEAQ (reference sequence). This CDR3 is built from 16 residues. The junction had 8 bases not matched to a gene; V was cut back by 0 bases and J by 10 bases. This clone has a handful of counts. The data were produced by immunoSEQ multiplex PCR, yet TCRdb's version contains in-frame clones alone and is incomplete. This sample yields more than 95,000 clones, of which about 90% are seen a single time; about 5% belongs to the top ten. This chain connects TRBV7-9 to TRBJ1-6, with 8 nucleotides matching TRBD1. Specimen: peripheral blood, collected on day 0 of AZD1222 vaccination. This clonotype was obtained from an adult in good health. The CDR3 sequence is CASSLAGQVYWSPLHF. CDR3 in DNA: TGTGCCAGCAGCTTAGCGGGACAGGTTTATTGGTCACCCCTCCACTTT.